This TCR beta chain appears in the sequencing data of a study of identical twins. Overall study findings and caveats: Twins showed weaker excess sharing in their beta out-of-frame sequences. Instead of following the same donors, the conclusions were based on cross-sectional statistical analysis.

MiXCR was run by TCRdb on the 5' RACE reads, yielding one entry per CDR3 protein. Seen here are roughly 490,000 distinct CDR3 sequences, more than 13% observed once, and the top ten hold approximately 0.9%. This clonotype appeared a few times. The antigen remains unidentified. This CDR3 spans 12 amino acids. These data also formed part of another study, on yellow fever vaccine responses in identical twins. As that report states: Reportedly, the T cell response mounted by twins to vaccine seemed partly convergent, partly personalized.

Sequenced: CD4+ T cells sorted from blood. This chain joins TRBV21-1 and TRBJ1-5. TRBV21-1 is a documented pseudogene. The TCR comes from a woman between 18 and 30 years old in good health. The CDR3 coding sequence is TGTGCCAGCAGCATAGGTCTTCAGCCCCAGCATTTT. Its translation: CASSIGLQPQHF.